The 18 T cell receptor beta chains given below trace back to one sample, sequenced in a study of regulatory T cells in long-lasting Graves disease. Time point defined: newly diagnosed GD, antithyroid drugs for less than 3 months. PBMC-derived RNA was used for the TCR library. According to the study, TCR beta libraries were built with iRepertoire HTBI primers and CDR3-region Arm-PCR. MiXCR was run by TCRdb on the multiplex PCR reads, yielding one entry per CDR3 protein. Here the sample spans 350,000 to 550,000 distinct CDR3 sequences, 15% being singletons. This same sample was also part of a study on T cells in Graves' hyperthyroidism and ophthalmopathy.

The source material was peripheral blood mononuclear cells (PBMCs), sampled at new diagnosis, from a patient treated with antithyroid drugs. These receptors all stem from a woman in her twenties or thirties with Graves disease.

This clonotype has only a few counts. This rearrangement joins TRBV9 to TRBJ2-3; 7 positions agree with TRBD2. Per the germline V gene, CDR1 is SGDLS and CDR2 is YYNGEE. The junction had 10 bases not matched to a gene; V was cut back by 2 bases and J by 4 bases. The CDR3 extends over 16 amino acids. For the CDR3, the DNA is TGTGCCAGCAGCGTCGACTTGCGGGACTACCCAGATACGCAGTATTTT. This sequence encodes CASSVDLRDYPDTQYF.

This clonotype was counted between two and nine times. This rearrangement joins TRBV20-1 to TRBJ2-1, with unresolved D. Looked up from germline, CDR1 is DFQATT and CDR2 is SNEGSKA (reference sequence). There are 14 residues in the CDR3. The V end was cut by 6 bases, the J end by 2 bases, with 14 bases between. The CDR3 region is CSARLAKTYNEQFF. For the CDR3, the DNA is TGCAGTGCCCGACTCGCTAAAACCTACAATGAGCAGTTCTTC.

The rearrangement uses TRBV28 and TRBJ1-1; 8 bases match TRBD1. CDR3 length equals 16 residues. In germline, CDR1 is MDHEN, CDR2 SYDVKM. V shed 1 base and J 7 bases; nucleotides not matched to a gene: 11. The CDR3 nucleotides read TGTGCCAGCAGTTTATCTGCAGCGACAGGGGATTTTGAAGCTTTCTTT. Encoded protein: CASSLSAATGDFEAFF.

There are a few counts of this clonotype. The chain links TRBV20-1 to TRBJ2-7, with TRBD2 matching 12 bases. The CDR3 has 16 residues. Germline CDR1 is DFQATT and CDR2 is SNEGSKA (reference sequence). V lost 6 bases and J lost 1; bases outside the gene matches: 10. CDR3 in DNA: TGCAGTGCCCGAAAACCAGGGACTAGCGGGTCCTACGAGCAGTACTTC. Translating gives CSARKPGTSGSYEQYF.

The chain combines TRBV4-1 with TRBJ2-3, with a possible D match to TRBD1 (6 bases). The V and J ends lost 1 base and 1 base respectively, with 18 bases between them. The CDR3 has 18 amino acids. Germline V gene sequence: CDR1 MGHRA, CDR2 YSYEKL. The CDR3 DNA follows: TGCGCCAGCAGCCAAGCCCTCCTTCGACAGGCCCGCACAGATACGCAGTATTTT. Amino acids: CASSQALLRQARTDTQYF.

For this clonotype: A much larger clone differs by one base, so this may be a read error. The chain carries TRBV6-2 or TRBV6-3 and TRBJ2-3; tentative D call: TRBD1 (5 bases). The CDR3 loop spans 12 amino acids. Germline V gene data show CDR1 as MNHEY and CDR2 as SVGEGT. V lost 10 bases and J lost 4, with 12 bases in between. The CDR3 reads CATHSGPDTQYF. CDR3 in DNA: TGTGCCACGCATTCAGGGCCAGATACGCAGTATTTT.

V is TRBV12-3 or TRBV12-4 and J is TRBJ2-1; 7 bases map to TRBD2. The CDR3 spans 18 residues. J gave up 6 bases and V 4 bases, and 18 bases lay outside the gene matches. CDR3 sequence: CASSSPTGGLSLGNEQFF. In DNA, the CDR3 is TGTGCCAGCAGTTCCCCGACGGGAGGACTATCTTTGGGCAATGAGCAGTTCTTC.

This chain connects TRBV10-3 to TRBJ1-6; D is possibly TRBD1 (5 bases). The CDR3 loop spans 15 amino acids. V gave up 8 bases and J gave up 5 bases, with 16 bases separating them. The germline V gene encodes CDR1 ENHRY and CDR2 SYGVKD. The CDR3 DNA follows: TGTGCCATCGCCCCTGGGGGGGAGAATAATTCACCCCTCCACTTT. Its translation: CAIAPGGENNSPLHF.

This clonotype was counted only a few times. This may stem from a read error, because a much larger clone lies one nucleotide away. The chain links TRBV11-1 to TRBJ2-1; D possibly uses TRBD1 or TRBD2 (5 bases each). Germline CDR1 reads SGHAT; CDR2 reads FQDESV (reference sequence). Trimming shortened V by 5 bases and J by 5 bases, and 19 bases separated the two germline ends. There are 16 residues in the CDR3. CDR3 in amino acids: CASSTAFFSGHNEQFF. The CDR3 nucleotides read TGTGCCAGCAGCACCGCCTTTTTCTCGGGACACAATGAGCAGTTCTTC.

This clonotype has a count of ten or more. This chain links TRBV2 with TRBJ2-7, with a possible D match to TRBD2 (6 bases). Trimming stripped 8 bases from V and 3 bases from J, with 17 bases between. CDR3 length equals 14 residues. Germline V gives CDR1 SNHLY, CDR2 FYNNEI. In nucleotides, the CDR3 is TGTGCCAGCGCCTACGGGAGCTACCTCTACGAGCAGTACTTC. It translates to CASAYGSYLYEQYF.

A few counts support this clonotype. The CDR3 DNA follows: TGTGCCAGCAGGAGGGCCCCGTGGGGGGAAAAACTGTTTTTT. Translating it yields CASRRAPWGEKLFF. V is TRBV6-1 and J is TRBJ1-4, with D possibly matching TRBD1 (5 bases). V lost 6 bases, J lost 8 bases, and 16 bases lay in between. CDR3 length equals 14 residues. Germline lookup yields CDR1 MNHNS and CDR2 SASEGT.

This clonotype was seen a handful of times. The chain is built from TRBV12-3 or TRBV12-4 and TRBJ2-7, with TRBD2 matching 7 bases. J lost 0 bases, V lost 6 bases, and 8 bases had no gene match. The CDR3 covers 15 residues. The CDR3, as DNA: TGTGCCAGCAGCCGTAAACGGGAGGTCTCCTACGAGCAGTACTTC. Protein sequence: CASSRKREVSYEQYF.

This clonotype was seen only a few times. This chain connects TRBV20-1 to TRBJ2-4, with D hard to call. The germline CDR1 and CDR2 sequences are DFQATT and SNEGSKA (reference sequence). The CDR3 is made up of 14 amino acids. Trimming shortened V by 6 bases and J by 0 bases, and 12 bases separated the two germline ends. The DNA for the CDR3 is TGCAGTGCGCATCGATCCGAAGCCAAAAACATTCAGTACTTC. It is translated as CSAHRSEAKNIQYF.

This clonotype has more than one count but fewer than ten. The chain is built from TRBV6-1 and TRBJ1-2; 9 bases are a match to TRBD1. Germline trimming cut 6 bases from V and 4 bases from J; bases unmatched to any gene: 15. The germline CDR1 and CDR2 sequences are MNHNS and SASEGT. The CDR3 extends over 17 amino acids. CDR3 loop: CASSTGQGMIGVYGYTF. In nucleotides, the CDR3 is TGTGCCAGCAGCACCGGACAGGGGATGATTGGCGTCTATGGCTACACCTTC.

This clonotype was observed at least ten times. The V gene is TRBV7-9, the J gene TRBJ1-2, with D tentatively TRBD1 (6 bases). CDR1 and CDR2 from the germline V gene are SEHNR and FQNEAQ (reference sequence). V lost 5 bases to trimming and J lost 5 bases, with 15 bases between them. The CDR3 consists of 14 residues. CDR3 nucleotide sequence: TGTGCCAGCAGCCCGGGACACCTCGGTTATGGCTACACCTTC. Amino acids: CASSPGHLGYGYTF. The full variable domain, its missing parts supplied by reference TRBV7-9 and TRBJ1-2, is DTGVSQNPRHKITKRGQNVTFRCDPISEHNRLYWYRQTLGQGPEFLTYFQNEAQLEKSRLLSDRFSAERPKGSFSTLEIQRTEQGDSAMYLCASSPGHLGYGYTFGSGTRLTVV.

The V call is TRBV19, the J call TRBJ2-7; D assignment may be TRBD1 or TRBD2 (5 bases each). V lost 3 bases, J lost 0 bases, and 15 bases lay in between. This CDR3 contains 16 residues. The germline V gene has CDR1 LNHDA and CDR2 SQIVND (reference sequence). The CDR3 loop is CASSIRWQGASYEQYF. In nucleotides, the CDR3 is TGTGCCAGTAGTATTCGGTGGCAGGGAGCCTCCTACGAGCAGTACTTC.

The chain has TRBV18 and TRBJ2-1, with D maybe TRBD2 (5 bases). Germline V gene data show CDR1 as KGHSH and CDR2 as LQKENI. V gave up 2 bases and J gave up 5 bases, with 16 bases separating them. The length of the CDR3 is 16 residues. The CDR3 reads CASSPGPSLTNNEQFF. The CDR3 coding sequence is TGTGCCAGCTCACCAGGTCCCAGTCTGACTAACAATGAGCAGTTCTTC.

This clonotype was seen a few times. This chain uses TRBV7-9 with TRBJ2-1; 12 nucleotides match TRBD2. The CDR3 contains 17 residues. J was trimmed by 0 bases and V by 7 bases; bases with no gene match: 7. The V gene's germline CDR1 is SEHNR and CDR2 FQNEAQ (reference sequence). The CDR3 is CASMPRGLAGSYNEQFF. The CDR3 nucleotides are TGTGCCAGCATGCCCCGGGGACTAGCGGGCTCCTACAATGAGCAGTTCTTC.